The entry below describes one TCR beta chain. Study processing details: Amplified reference gene primers provided the basis for estimating nucleated cell counts. Here immunoSEQ multiplex PCR was the method, and the copy in TCRdb shows in-frame clones only, minus some. The V and J calls and clone size were taken over from that table, and D and trimming were inferred from the DNA. This sample carries 150,000 to 200,000 clones, roughly 85% of them seen once, and the ten largest clones take roughly 9.7%. This specimen comes from a study of blood T cell repertoires in COVID-19. Looking at the study overall: COVID-19 samples collected from the United States, Italy and Spain covered acute and convalescent phases. Sources were T cells, B-cell-depleted T cells, or PBMCs; the material itself was cDNA or gDNA.

This CDR3 region has 16 residues. Germline loops: CDR1 SGDLS, CDR2 YYNGEE. Trimming took 4 bases from V and 7 from J, leaving 20 bases between them. The gene calls are TRBV9 and TRBJ2-2; D perhaps matches TRBD1 (5 bases). Source material: peripheral blood. This receptor was obtained from a human donor with active or convalescent COVID-19. The donor label of this sample is uncertain. CDR3 sequence reads: CASSTGQGAFNGELFF. The CDR3 nucleotides are TGTGCCAGCAGCACTGGACAAGGGGCATTTAACGGGGAGCTGTTTTTT.